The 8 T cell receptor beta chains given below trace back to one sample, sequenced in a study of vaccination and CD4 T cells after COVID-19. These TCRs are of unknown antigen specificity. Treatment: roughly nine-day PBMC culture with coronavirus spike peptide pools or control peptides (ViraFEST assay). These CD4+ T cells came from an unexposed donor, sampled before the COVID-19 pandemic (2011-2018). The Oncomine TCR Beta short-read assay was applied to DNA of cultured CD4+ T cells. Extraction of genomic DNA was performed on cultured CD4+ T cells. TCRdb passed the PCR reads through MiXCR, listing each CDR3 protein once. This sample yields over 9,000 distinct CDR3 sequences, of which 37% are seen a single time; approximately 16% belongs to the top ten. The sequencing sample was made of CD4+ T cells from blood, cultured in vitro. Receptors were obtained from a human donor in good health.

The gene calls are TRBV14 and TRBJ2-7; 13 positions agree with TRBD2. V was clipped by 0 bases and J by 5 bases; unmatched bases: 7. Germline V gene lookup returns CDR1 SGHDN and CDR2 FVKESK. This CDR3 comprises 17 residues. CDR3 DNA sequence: TGTGCCAGCAGCCAAGATCTAAGGACTAGCGGGAGTGACGAGCAGTACTTC. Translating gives CASSQDLRTSGSDEQYF. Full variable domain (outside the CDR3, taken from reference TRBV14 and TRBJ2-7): EAGVTQFPSHSVIEKGQTVTLRCDPISGHDNLYWYRRVMGKEIKFLLHFVKESKQDESGMPNNRFLAERTGGTYSTLKVQPAELEDSGVYFCASSQDLRTSGSDEQYFGPGTRLTVT.

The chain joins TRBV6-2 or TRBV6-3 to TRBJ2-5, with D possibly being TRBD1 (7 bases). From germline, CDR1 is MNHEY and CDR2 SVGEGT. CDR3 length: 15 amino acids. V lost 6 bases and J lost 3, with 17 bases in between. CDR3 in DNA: TGTGCCAGCAGCACCGCTCAGGGGGGTAAAGAGACCCAGTACTTC. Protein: CASSTAQGGKETQYF.

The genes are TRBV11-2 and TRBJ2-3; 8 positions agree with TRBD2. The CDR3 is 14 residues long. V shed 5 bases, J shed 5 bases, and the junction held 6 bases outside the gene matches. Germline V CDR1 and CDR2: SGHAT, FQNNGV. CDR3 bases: TGTGCCAGCAGCCCCTACGGGGGGGGAGATACGCAGTATTTT. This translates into CASSPYGGGDTQYF.

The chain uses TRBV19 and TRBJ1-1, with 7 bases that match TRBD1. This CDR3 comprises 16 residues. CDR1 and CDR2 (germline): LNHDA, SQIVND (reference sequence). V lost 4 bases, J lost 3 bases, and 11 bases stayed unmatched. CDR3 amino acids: CASSRLGGGGDTEAFF. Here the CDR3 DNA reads TGTGCCAGTAGTAGGCTTGGAGGAGGGGGCGACACTGAAGCTTTCTTT.

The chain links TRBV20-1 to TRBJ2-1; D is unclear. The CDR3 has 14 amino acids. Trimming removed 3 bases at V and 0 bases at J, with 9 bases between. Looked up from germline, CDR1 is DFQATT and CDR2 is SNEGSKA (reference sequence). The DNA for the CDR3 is TGCAGTGCTAGGGTGCCGGTCTCCTACAATGAGCAGTTCTTC. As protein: CSARVPVSYNEQFF.

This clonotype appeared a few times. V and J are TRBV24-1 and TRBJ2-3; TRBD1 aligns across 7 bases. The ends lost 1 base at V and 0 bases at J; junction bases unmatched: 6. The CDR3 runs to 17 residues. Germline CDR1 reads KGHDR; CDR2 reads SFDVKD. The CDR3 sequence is CATSDFWATGSTDTQYF. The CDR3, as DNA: TGTGCCACCAGTGATTTTTGGGCGACAGGGAGCACAGATACGCAGTATTTT.

The CDR3 coding sequence is TGTGCCAGCAGTGACTTAGGACAGCCCACAGATACGCAGTATTTT. Translation: CASSDLGQPTDTQYF. The chain recombines TRBV6-4 with TRBJ2-3; possible D gene TRBD1, 6 bases. CDR1 MRHNA and CDR2 SNTAGT come from the germline V gene. Between the trimmed V and J ends, which lost 1 base and 2 bases, there was a span of 10 bases. The length of the CDR3 is 15 residues.

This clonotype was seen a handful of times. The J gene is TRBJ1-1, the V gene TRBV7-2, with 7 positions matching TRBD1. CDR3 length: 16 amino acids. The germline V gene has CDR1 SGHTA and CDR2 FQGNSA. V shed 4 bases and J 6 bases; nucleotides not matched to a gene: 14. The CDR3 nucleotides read TGTGCCAGCAGCTCAATCTTACCGACAGGGCTGTCTGAAGCTTTCTTT. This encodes CASSSILPTGLSEAFF.